These T cell receptor beta chains were read from a single sample in a study of Ad26.COV2.S vaccination and SARS-CoV-2 variants. TCRdb's table, derived via immunoSEQ multiplex PCR, lists solely in-frame clones and lacks some. Of about 180,000 clones listed, around 88% are singletons. Sequenced material: peripheral blood, taken after recovery from COVID-19. These receptors originate from a human donor who had recovered from COVID-19. Both conserved end residues are part of each CDR3. The order of the fields is J gene, D gene, clone size, V gene, CDR3 protein, CDR3 DNA. D genes are given only for firm matches. Clone sizes are given selectively: once, few, many, or a class where the clone is expanded.

j_gene: TRBJ2-5
d_gene: TRBD2
abundance: .
v_gene: TRBV7-9
CDR3aa: CASSLSLRGSETQYF
CDR3nt: TGTGCCAGCAGCTTATCGCTTCGCGGGAGTGAGACCCAGTACTTC

j_gene: TRBJ2-5
d_gene: TRBD2
abundance: .
v_gene: TRBV15
CDR3aa: CATSRLKWEGQETQYF
CDR3nt: TGTGCCACCAGCAGACTAAAGTGGGAGGGGCAAGAGACCCAGTACTTC

j_gene: TRBJ1-1
d_gene: TRBD1
abundance: .
v_gene: TRBV5-4
CDR3aa: CASSFSGGNTEAFF
CDR3nt: TGTGCCAGCAGCTTCTCAGGGGGCAACACTGAAGCTTTCTTT

j_gene: TRBJ2-5
d_gene: .
abundance: .
v_gene: TRBV5-1
CDR3aa: CASSLDVGIPTQYF
CDR3nt: TGCGCCAGCAGCTTGGATGTAGGCATACCGACCCAGTACTTC

j_gene: TRBJ2-7
d_gene: TRBD2
abundance: .
v_gene: TRBV5-3
CDR3aa: CARSIRTSGSSDEQYF
CDR3nt: TGTGCCAGAAGCATTAGGACTAGCGGGAGTAGCGACGAGCAGTACTTC

j_gene: TRBJ1-6
d_gene: .
abundance: .
v_gene: TRBV7-3
CDR3aa: CASSLTAPTGISNSPLHF
CDR3nt: TGTGCCAGCAGCTTAACTGCCCCCACAGGGATCAGTAATTCACCCCTCCACTTT

j_gene: TRBJ2-5
d_gene: .
abundance: few
v_gene: TRBV5-6
CDR3aa: CASSLVRDRLGETQYF
CDR3nt: TGTGCCAGCAGCTTGGTTAGGGATCGTTTGGGAGAGACCCAGTACTTC

j_gene: TRBJ1-1
d_gene: .
abundance: .
v_gene: TRBV5-6
CDR3aa: CASSFRTEAFF
CDR3nt: TGTGCCAGCAGCTTTAGAACTGAAGCTTTCTTT

j_gene: TRBJ2-3
d_gene: TRBD2
abundance: .
v_gene: TRBV4-2
CDR3aa: CASSQETGGLRTDTQYF
CDR3nt: TGTGCCAGCAGCCAAGAAACGGGGGGGCTAAGGACAGATACGCAGTATTTT

j_gene: TRBJ1-3
d_gene: .
abundance: .
v_gene: TRBV9
CDR3aa: CASSVAIGGSGNTIYF
CDR3nt: TGTGCCAGCAGCGTAGCTATAGGGGGGTCGGGAAACACCATATATTTT

j_gene: TRBJ2-1
d_gene: TRBD2
abundance: .
v_gene: TRBV7-9
CDR3aa: CASSPRLAGEPEQFF
CDR3nt: TGTGCCAGCAGCCCAAGACTAGCGGGAGAGCCTGAGCAGTTCTTC

j_gene: TRBJ1-1
d_gene: .
abundance: .
v_gene: TRBV11-3
CDR3aa: CASSSALPRGTEAFF
CDR3nt: TGTGCCAGCAGCTCAGCTCTCCCGCGCGGCACTGAAGCTTTCTTT

j_gene: TRBJ2-3
d_gene: TRBD2
abundance: .
v_gene: TRBV3-1/TRBV3-2
CDR3aa: CASSQAPRRLAGDGDTQYF
CDR3nt: TGTGCCAGCAGCCAAGCCCCCAGGCGACTAGCGGGGGATGGAGATACGCAGTATTTT

j_gene: TRBJ1-2
d_gene: .
abundance: .
v_gene: TRBV7-9
CDR3aa: CASSHPRGAINYGYTF
CDR3nt: TGTGCCAGCAGCCATCCTAGGGGGGCGATAAACTATGGCTACACCTTC

j_gene: TRBJ2-1
d_gene: .
abundance: .
v_gene: TRBV24-1
CDR3aa: CASGRGNEQFF
CDR3nt: TGTGCCTCTGGAAGGGGCAATGAGCAGTTCTTC

j_gene: TRBJ2-3
d_gene: .
abundance: .
v_gene: TRBV14
CDR3aa: CASSQETQNTQYF
CDR3nt: TGTGCCAGCAGCCAAGAGACACAGAATACGCAGTATTTT

j_gene: TRBJ2-5
d_gene: TRBD2
abundance: .
v_gene: TRBV7-6
CDR3aa: CASSLISGNQETQYF
CDR3nt: TGTGCCAGCAGCTTAATTAGCGGGAACCAAGAGACCCAGTACTTC

j_gene: TRBJ2-3
d_gene: TRBD2
abundance: .
v_gene: TRBV19
CDR3aa: CASSPPVGGGTDTQYF
CDR3nt: TGTGCCAGTAGTCCTCCCGTGGGAGGGGGCACAGATACGCAGTATTTT

j_gene: TRBJ2-2
d_gene: .
abundance: .
v_gene: TRBV5-1
CDR3aa: CASSLAPLNTGELFF
CDR3nt: TGCGCCAGCAGCTTGGCGCCGCTGAACACCGGGGAGCTGTTTTTT

j_gene: TRBJ2-7
d_gene: .
abundance: once
v_gene: TRBV19
CDR3aa: CASSSYRDYEQYF
CDR3nt: TGTGCCAGTAGCTCTTACAGGGACTACGAGCAGTACTTC

j_gene: TRBJ2-1
d_gene: .
abundance: .
v_gene: TRBV18
CDR3aa: CASSSDSNEQFF
CDR3nt: TGTGCCAGCTCATCCGACTCGAATGAGCAGTTCTTC

j_gene: TRBJ2-3
d_gene: .
abundance: .
v_gene: TRBV4-1
CDR3aa: CASSHPPTGTRTDTQYF
CDR3nt: TGCGCCAGCAGCCATCCCCCGACAGGGACTCGCACAGATACGCAGTATTTT

j_gene: TRBJ2-5
d_gene: .
abundance: .
v_gene: TRBV6-1
CDR3aa: CASSERWGETQYF
CDR3nt: TGTGCCAGCAGTGAAAGATGGGGGGAGACCCAGTACTTC

j_gene: TRBJ2-1
d_gene: TRBD2
abundance: .
v_gene: TRBV4-1
CDR3aa: CASSQAPLAGVNNEQFF
CDR3nt: TGCGCCAGCAGCCAGGCCCCCCTAGCGGGGGTGAACAATGAGCAGTTCTTC

j_gene: TRBJ1-4
d_gene: .
abundance: .
v_gene: TRBV11-2
CDR3aa: CASSPHRVDNEKLFF
CDR3nt: TGTGCCAGCAGCCCCCACCGAGTGGATAATGAAAAACTGTTTTTT

j_gene: TRBJ2-1
d_gene: .
abundance: few
v_gene: TRBV7-2
CDR3aa: CASSSTTGNSYNEQFF
CDR3nt: TGTGCCAGCAGCTCGACGACTGGGAACTCCTACAATGAGCAGTTCTTC

j_gene: TRBJ1-1
d_gene: .
abundance: .
v_gene: TRBV10-2
CDR3aa: CASSGYRGMVMNTEAFF
CDR3nt: TGCGCCAGCAGTGGATACAGAGGGATGGTCATGAACACTGAAGCTTTCTTT

j_gene: TRBJ2-1
d_gene: .
abundance: .
v_gene: TRBV7-2
CDR3aa: CASSLLGPQVQFF
CDR3nt: TGTGCCAGCAGCCTACTGGGGCCCCAGGTGCAGTTCTTC

j_gene: TRBJ2-1
d_gene: TRBD2
abundance: .
v_gene: TRBV7-3
CDR3aa: CASSPLPSILAGDSYNEQFF
CDR3nt: TGTGCCAGCAGCCCCCTCCCATCTATCCTAGCGGGAGACTCCTACAATGAGCAGTTCTTC

j_gene: TRBJ2-7
d_gene: .
abundance: .
v_gene: TRBV19
CDR3aa: CASSSRAGYYEQYF
CDR3nt: TGTGCCAGTAGTAGCCGGGCAGGATACTACGAGCAGTACTTC

j_gene: TRBJ1-1
d_gene: .
abundance: .
v_gene: TRBV6-4
CDR3aa: CASSEGTEAFF
CDR3nt: TGTGCCAGCAGCGAAGGCACTGAAGCTTTCTTT

j_gene: TRBJ2-1
d_gene: .
abundance: .
v_gene: TRBV7-8
CDR3aa: CASSPTGSTYNEQFF
CDR3nt: TGTGCCAGCAGCCCGACTGGATCCACCTACAATGAGCAGTTCTTC

j_gene: TRBJ2-4
d_gene: .
abundance: .
v_gene: TRBV11-3
CDR3aa: CASSPGAVAKNIQYF
CDR3nt: TGTGCCAGCAGCCCAGGGGCAGTAGCCAAAAACATTCAGTACTTC

j_gene: TRBJ2-1
d_gene: .
abundance: .
v_gene: TRBV7-3
CDR3aa: CASSPGGSDEQFF
CDR3nt: TGTGCCAGCAGCCCCGGAGGGAGCGATGAGCAGTTCTTC

j_gene: TRBJ1-6
d_gene: TRBD1
abundance: .
v_gene: TRBV5-1
CDR3aa: CASSLGQGGEGSPLHF
CDR3nt: TGCGCCAGCAGCTTGGGACAGGGTGGGGAGGGTTCACCCCTCCACTTT

j_gene: TRBJ1-4
d_gene: .
abundance: .
v_gene: TRBV21-1
CDR3aa: CASSKLCRGRTNEKLFF
CDR3nt: TGTGCCAGCAGCAAGCTCTGCAGGGGGCGAACTAATGAAAAACTGTTTTTT